The present entry profiles one TCR beta chain with its context. The antigen remains unidentified. The sample belongs to a study of cytomegalovirus exposure and HLA in healthy donors. Study-level background: Previous work identified roughly 110 million unique TCR beta sequences from about 200 million T cells. Whole-study results and caveats: TRBV6-2, TRBV6-3 and some other V segments were unresolvable in 87-base-pair reads. Among donors in an Asian-associated ancestry cluster, a later analysis reportedly found fewer N-insertions than the approximately 670-donor mean. A list of about 160 TCR beta chains associated with cytomegalovirus was given.

This CDR3 is 15 amino acids long. J was trimmed by 7 bases and V by 6 bases; bases with no gene match: 7. CDR1 is SEHNR and CDR2 is FQNEAQ in the germline V gene (reference sequence). Amplification used 60 Vbeta primers and 13 Jbeta primers. TCRdb's table, derived via immunoSEQ multiplex PCR, lists solely in-frame clones and lacks some. This table has under 200,000 clones, roughly four fifths appearing once. The source material was PBMCs. The V and J genes are TRBV7-9 and TRBJ2-1; 12 positions agree with TRBD2. The TCR was taken from a man in his fifties in good health and CMV-seropositive. The CDR3 bases are TGTGCCAGCAGTTCTAGCGGGGGGGCCGGAAATGAGCAGTTCTTC. It is translated as CASSSSGGAGNEQFF. The complete variable domain, with remaining parts taken from reference TRBV7-9 and TRBJ2-1, reads DTGVSQNPRHKITKRGQNVTFRCDPISEHNRLYWYRQTLGQGPEFLTYFQNEAQLEKSRLLSDRFSAERPKGSFSTLEIQRTEQGDSAMYLCASSSSGGAGNEQFFGPGTRLTVL.